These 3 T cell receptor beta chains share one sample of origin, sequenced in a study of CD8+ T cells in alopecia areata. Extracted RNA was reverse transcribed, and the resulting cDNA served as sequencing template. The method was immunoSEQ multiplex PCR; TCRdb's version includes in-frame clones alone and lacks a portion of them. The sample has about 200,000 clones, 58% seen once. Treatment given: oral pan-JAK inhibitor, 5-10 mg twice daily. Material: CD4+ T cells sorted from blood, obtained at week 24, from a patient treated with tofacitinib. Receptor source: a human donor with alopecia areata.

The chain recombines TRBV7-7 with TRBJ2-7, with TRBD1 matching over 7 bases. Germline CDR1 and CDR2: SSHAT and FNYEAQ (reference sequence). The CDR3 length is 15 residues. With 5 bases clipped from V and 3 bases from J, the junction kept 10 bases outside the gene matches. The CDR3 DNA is TGTGCCAGCAGCGGTCGACAGGGTCTATTCTACGAGCAGTACTTC. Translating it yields CASSGRQGLFYEQYF.

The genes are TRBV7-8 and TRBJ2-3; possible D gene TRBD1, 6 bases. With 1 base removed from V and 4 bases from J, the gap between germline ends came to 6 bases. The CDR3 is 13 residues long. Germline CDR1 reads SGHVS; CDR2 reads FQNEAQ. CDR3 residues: CASSLDRADTQYF. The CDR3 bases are TGTGCCAGCAGCTTAGACAGGGCAGATACGCAGTATTTT.

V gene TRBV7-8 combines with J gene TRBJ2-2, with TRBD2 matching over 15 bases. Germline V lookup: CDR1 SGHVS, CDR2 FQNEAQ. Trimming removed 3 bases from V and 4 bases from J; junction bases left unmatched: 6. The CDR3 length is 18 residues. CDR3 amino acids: CASSFRGLAGGSTGELFF. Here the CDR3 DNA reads TGTGCCAGCAGCTTCAGGGGACTAGCGGGAGGATCCACCGGGGAGCTGTTTTTT.